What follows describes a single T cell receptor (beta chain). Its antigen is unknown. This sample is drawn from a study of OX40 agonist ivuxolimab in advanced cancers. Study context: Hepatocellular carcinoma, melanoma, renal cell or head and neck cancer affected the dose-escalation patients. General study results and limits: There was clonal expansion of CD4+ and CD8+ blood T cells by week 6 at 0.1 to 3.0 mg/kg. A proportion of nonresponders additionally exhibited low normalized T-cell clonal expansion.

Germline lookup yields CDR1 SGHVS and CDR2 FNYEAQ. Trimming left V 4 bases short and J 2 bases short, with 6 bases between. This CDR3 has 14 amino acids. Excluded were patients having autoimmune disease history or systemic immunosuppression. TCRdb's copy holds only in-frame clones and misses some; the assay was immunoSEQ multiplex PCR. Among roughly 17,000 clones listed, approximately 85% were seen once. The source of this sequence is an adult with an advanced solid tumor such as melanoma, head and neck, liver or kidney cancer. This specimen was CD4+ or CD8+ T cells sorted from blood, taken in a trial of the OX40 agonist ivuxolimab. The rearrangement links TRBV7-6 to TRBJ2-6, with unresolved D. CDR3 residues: CASSYYPGANVLTF. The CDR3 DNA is TGTGCCAGCAGCTACTATCCTGGGGCCAACGTCCTGACTTTC.